The source of this T cell receptor beta chain is a study of T cell repertoires in cytomegalovirus infection. One entry per CDR3 protein results from TCRdb running MiXCR on the reads. In the table there are about 740,000 distinct CDR3 sequences, 35% of which are singletons. This CDR3 comprises 19 residues. V shed 6 bases, J shed 5 bases, and the junction held 22 bases outside the gene matches. Germline V lookup: CDR1 MNHNS, CDR2 SASEGT. This clonotype turned up a few times. The receptor was derived from a human donor in good health (CMV status not recorded). Some clones in this sample may be carry-over from other donors' samples. Sequences were obtained from PBMCs. The V call is TRBV6-1, the J call TRBJ2-5; 9 positions match TRBD2. The CDR3 spells CASSDLTGTSRQPGETQYF. For the CDR3, the DNA is TGTGCCAGCAGCGACTTGACCGGGACTAGCCGTCAACCCGGGGAGACCCAGTACTTC.